The subject of this entry is one TCR beta chain. Original analysis: Reference gene primer amplification yielded estimated nucleated cell counts. TCRdb's table, derived via immunoSEQ multiplex PCR, lists solely in-frame clones and lacks some. For V, J and clone size, that table is used; D and trimming come from the DNA. The sample comprises 210,000 or so clones, 70% to 90% of which are singletons, and 2.7% rests with the top ten. The source of the sample is a study of blood T cell repertoires in COVID-19. CDR1 is SEHNR and CDR2 is FQNEAQ in the germline V gene (reference sequence). Trimming left V 7 bases short and J 5 bases short, with 21 bases between. This CDR3 is 16 amino acids long.

The genes are TRBV7-9 and TRBJ1-5, with D perhaps matching TRBD1 (6 bases). The receptor was derived from a man aged 25-45 years with COVID-19, enrolled during active disease. The sample comprised peripheral blood. CDR3 sequence reads: CASTPLGGAGDQPQHF. CDR3 nucleotide sequence: TGTGCCAGCACCCCACTCGGGGGGGCCGGTGATCAGCCCCAGCATTTT.